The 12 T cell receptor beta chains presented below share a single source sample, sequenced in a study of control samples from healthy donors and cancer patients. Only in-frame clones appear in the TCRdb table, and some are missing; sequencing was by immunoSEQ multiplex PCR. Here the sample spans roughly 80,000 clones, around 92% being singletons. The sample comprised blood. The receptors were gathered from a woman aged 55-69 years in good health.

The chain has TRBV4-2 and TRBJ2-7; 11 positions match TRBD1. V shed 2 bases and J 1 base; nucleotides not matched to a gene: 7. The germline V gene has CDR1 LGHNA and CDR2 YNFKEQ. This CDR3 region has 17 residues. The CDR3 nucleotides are TGTGCCAGCAGCCAACTCTCCGGGACAGGGGGTTCCTACGAGCAGTACTTC. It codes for CASSQLSGTGGSYEQYF.

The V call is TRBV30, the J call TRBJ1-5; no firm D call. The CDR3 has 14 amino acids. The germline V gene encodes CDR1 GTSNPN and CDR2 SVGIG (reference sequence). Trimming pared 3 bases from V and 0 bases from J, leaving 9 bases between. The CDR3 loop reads CAWSGVNSNQPQHF. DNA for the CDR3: TGTGCCTGGAGCGGGGTCAATAGCAATCAGCCCCAGCATTTT.

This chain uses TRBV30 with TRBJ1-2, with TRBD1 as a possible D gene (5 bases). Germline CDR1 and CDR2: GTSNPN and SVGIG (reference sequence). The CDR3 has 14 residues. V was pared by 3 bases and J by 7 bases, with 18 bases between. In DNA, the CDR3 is TGTGCCTGGAGGAAGAGGGACGGCTCCGGTGGCTACACCTTC. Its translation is CAWRKRDGSGGYTF.

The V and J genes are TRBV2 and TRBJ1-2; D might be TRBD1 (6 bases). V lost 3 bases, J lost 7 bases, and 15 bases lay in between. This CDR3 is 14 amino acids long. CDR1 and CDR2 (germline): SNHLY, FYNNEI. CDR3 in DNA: TGTGCCAGCAGTGACCCGGGGGGCTCGATTGGCTACACCTTC. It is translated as CASSDPGGSIGYTF.

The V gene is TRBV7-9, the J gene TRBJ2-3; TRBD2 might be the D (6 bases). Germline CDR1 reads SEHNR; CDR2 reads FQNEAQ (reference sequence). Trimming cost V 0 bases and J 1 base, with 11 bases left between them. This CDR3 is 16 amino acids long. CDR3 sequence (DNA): TGTGCCAGCAGCTTAGCGCGGACTACAGGCACAGATACGCAGTATTTT. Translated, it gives CASSLARTTGTDTQYF. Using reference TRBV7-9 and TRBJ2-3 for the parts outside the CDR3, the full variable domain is DTGVSQNPRHKITKRGQNVTFRCDPISEHNRLYWYRQTLGQGPEFLTYFQNEAQLEKSRLLSDRFSAERPKGSFSTLEIQRTEQGDSAMYLCASSLARTTGTDTQYFGPGTRLTVL.

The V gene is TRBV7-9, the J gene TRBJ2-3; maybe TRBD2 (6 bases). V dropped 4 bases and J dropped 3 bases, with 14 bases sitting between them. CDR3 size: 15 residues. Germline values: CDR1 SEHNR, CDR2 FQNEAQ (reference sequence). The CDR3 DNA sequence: TGTGCCAGCAGCTCACTGACTAGACTGACAGATACGCAGTATTTT. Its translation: CASSSLTRLTDTQYF.

CDR3 sequence reads: CASSQVPGQQETQYF. CDR3 in DNA: TGTGCCAGCAGCCAAGTTCCGGGACAGCAAGAGACCCAGTACTTC. The rearrangement uses TRBV4-2 and TRBJ2-5, with 7 bases identical to TRBD1. V was clipped by 1 base and J by 2 bases; unmatched bases: 4. From germline, CDR1 is LGHNA and CDR2 YNFKEQ. This CDR3 comprises 15 residues.

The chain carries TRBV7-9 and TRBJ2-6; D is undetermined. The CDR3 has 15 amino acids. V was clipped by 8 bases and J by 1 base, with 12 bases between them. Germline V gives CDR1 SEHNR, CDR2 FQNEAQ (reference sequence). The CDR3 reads CASPRNRSGANVLTF. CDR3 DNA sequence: TGTGCCAGCCCGAGGAACAGATCTGGGGCCAACGTCCTGACTTTC.

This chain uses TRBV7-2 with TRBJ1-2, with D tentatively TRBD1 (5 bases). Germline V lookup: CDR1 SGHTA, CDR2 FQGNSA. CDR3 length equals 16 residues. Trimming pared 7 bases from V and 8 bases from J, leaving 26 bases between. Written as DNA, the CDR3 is TGTGCCAGCACCGAAAGACGGGCAGGACAAGGTTACGGCTACACCTTC. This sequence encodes CASTERRAGQGYGYTF.

CDR3 coding DNA: TGTGCCAGTAATATCCATCGAACGGACGAAGCTTTCTTT. Its translation: CASNIHRTDEAFF. The chain recombines TRBV11-2 with TRBJ1-1; no clear D gene. This CDR3 is built from 13 residues. CDR1 and CDR2 (germline): SGHAT, FQNNGV. The V end was cut by 9 bases, the J end by 8 bases, with 19 bases between. Combining the CDR3 with reference TRBV11-2 and TRBJ1-1 gives the whole variable domain EAGVAQSPRYKIIEKRQSVAFWCNPISGHATLYWYQQILGQGPKLLIQFQNNGVVDDSQLPKDRFSAERLKGVDSTLKIQPAKLEDSAVYLCASNIHRTDEAFFGQGTRLTVV.

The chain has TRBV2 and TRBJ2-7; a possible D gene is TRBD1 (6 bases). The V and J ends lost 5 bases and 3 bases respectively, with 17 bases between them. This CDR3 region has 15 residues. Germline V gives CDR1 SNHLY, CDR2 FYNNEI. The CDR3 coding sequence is TGTGCCAGCAGTACCCAAGGGGGTAATGGCTACGAGCAGTACTTC. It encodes CASSTQGGNGYEQYF.

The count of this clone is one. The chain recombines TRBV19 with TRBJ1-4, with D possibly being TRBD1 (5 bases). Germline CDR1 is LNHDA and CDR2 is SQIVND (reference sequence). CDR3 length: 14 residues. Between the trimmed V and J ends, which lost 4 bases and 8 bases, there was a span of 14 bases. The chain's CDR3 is CASSRPQAAEKLFF. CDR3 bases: TGTGCCAGTAGTAGACCACAGGCCGCAGAAAAACTGTTTTTT.